These 26 T cell receptor beta chains were all obtained from the same sample, sequenced in a study of blood T cell repertoires in COVID-19. Measured with immunoSEQ multiplex PCR; TCRdb has only the in-frame clones, and not every one. The sample contains about 230,000 clones, roughly 80% of which appear only once. What was sequenced was peripheral blood. These receptors were obtained from a woman older than 75 with acute or convalescent COVID-19.

This chain connects TRBV4-1 to TRBJ1-2; D unclear. V dropped 0 bases and J dropped 0 bases, with 8 bases sitting between them. The CDR3 runs 15 residues. The germline V gene has CDR1 MGHRA and CDR2 YSYEKL. As DNA, the CDR3 is TGCGCCAGCAGCCAAGACGCGGGGACTAACTATGGCTACACCTTC. It encodes CASSQDAGTNYGYTF.

The chain has TRBV19 and TRBJ1-5, with a tentative D call TRBD1 (5 bases). The CDR3 is 14 amino acids. Germline V lookup: CDR1 LNHDA, CDR2 SQIVND (reference sequence). Trimming took off 4 bases at V and 9 bases at J, with 16 bases between the two ends. CDR3 region: CASSTGQAGRPQHF. As DNA, the CDR3 is TGTGCCAGTAGTACCGGACAAGCCGGTCGGCCCCAGCATTTT.

As DNA, the CDR3 is TGTGCCAGCAGCTCTGGGACTAGCGGGGGGGCCGGTGATGAGACCCAGTACTTC. Translating it yields CASSSGTSGGAGDETQYF. The J gene is TRBJ2-5, the V gene TRBV11-3, with TRBD2 matching over 16 bases. The CDR3 contains 18 residues. Germline CDR1 SGHNT, CDR2 YENEEA. J lost 5 bases, V lost 4 bases, and 10 bases had no gene match. The full variable domain, its missing parts supplied by reference TRBV11-3 and TRBJ2-5, is EAGVVQSPRYKIIEKKQPVAFWCNPISGHNTLYWYLQNLGQGPELLIRYENEEAVDDSQLPKDRFSAERLKGVDSTLKIQPAELGDSAVYLCASSSGTSGGAGDETQYFGPGTRLLVL.

The count of this clone is one. V is TRBV3-1 (or the pseudogene TRBV3-2) and J is TRBJ2-2; D gene ambiguous. The germline V gene has CDR1 LGHDT and CDR2 YNNKEL (reference sequence). This CDR3 region has 12 residues. Trimming took off 0 bases at V and 8 bases at J, with 4 bases between the two ends. The CDR3 DNA follows: TGTGCCAGCAGCCAAGACCCGGGGGAGCTGTTTTTT. It is translated as CASSQDPGELFF.

The chain links TRBV6-6 to TRBJ2-7; 8 bases align to TRBD1. This CDR3 spans 14 amino acids. Trimming cost V 0 bases and J 3 bases; bases outside gene matches: 1. Germline V gene lookup returns CDR1 MNHNY and CDR2 SVGAGI (reference sequence). CDR3 loop: CASSYSGQGYEQYF. In DNA form, the CDR3 reads TGTGCCAGCAGTTACTCCGGACAGGGCTACGAGCAGTACTTC.

The V call is TRBV4-1, the J call TRBJ1-1, with D tentatively TRBD1 (5 bases). Germline loops: CDR1 MGHRA, CDR2 YSYEKL. There are 16 residues in the CDR3. V was shortened by 7 bases and J by 4 bases, with 22 bases between the two germline ends. The chain's CDR3 is CASTQEGRRVGTEAFF. CDR3 sequence (DNA): TGCGCCAGCACCCAGGAGGGGAGGCGGGTGGGCACTGAAGCTTTCTTT.

The chain recombines TRBV7-2 with TRBJ1-1, with unresolved D. Germline loops: CDR1 SGHTA, CDR2 FQGNSA. Trimming left V 3 bases short and J 8 bases short, with 13 bases between. The CDR3 is 13 amino acids. CDR3 DNA sequence: TGTGCCAGCAGCTTTACAACGGGGTACGAAGCTTTCTTT. This gives the protein CASSFTTGYEAFF.

V gene TRBV12-3 or TRBV12-4 combines with J gene TRBJ1-2; 8 bases align to TRBD1. The CDR3 length is 12 residues. Trimming removed 5 bases from V and 8 bases from J; junction bases left unmatched: 4. The CDR3 DNA reads as TGTGCCAGCAGTCAGGGGGCGAGAGGCTACACCTTC. It encodes CASSQGARGYTF.

This chain joins TRBV6-5 and TRBJ2-2; 9 bases fit TRBD1. Germline CDR1 reads MNHEY; CDR2 reads SVGAGI. V lost 6 bases to trimming and J lost 5 bases; unmatched junction nucleotides: 7. The CDR3 has 15 amino acids. This chain's CDR3 is CASSLDRGGTGELFF. In nucleotides, the CDR3 is TGTGCCAGCAGCTTGGACAGGGGAGGTACCGGGGAGCTGTTTTTT.

The CDR3 region is CASSLGPDRGNQPQHF. CDR3 nucleotide sequence: TGTGCCAGCAGCTTGGGCCCGGACAGGGGAAATCAGCCCCAGCATTTT. The chain recombines TRBV5-4 with TRBJ1-5; TRBD1 matches at 9 bases. The CDR3 is 16 amino acids. The germline gives CDR1 SGHNT, CDR2 YYREEE (reference sequence). The V segment lost 0 bases and the J segment 4 bases; nucleotides outside the gene matches: 5.

The chain has TRBV7-2 and TRBJ2-4, with TRBD2 identical over 7 bases. The CDR3 consists of 15 residues. Trimming at V came to 0 bases and at J to 7 bases, leaving 6 bases not matched to a gene. CDR1 is SGHTA and CDR2 is FQGNSA in the germline V gene. Written as DNA, the CDR3 is TGTGCCAGCAGCTTAGCCCTGGGGGAGGGGAACATTCAGTACTTC. Residues: CASSLALGEGNIQYF.

The chain combines TRBV6-5 with TRBJ2-3, with TRBD2 matching 7 bases. CDR1 is MNHEY, CDR2 SVGAGI, per germline. The CDR3 is 14 residues long. J gave up 3 bases and V 6 bases, and 6 bases lay outside the gene matches. CDR3 nucleotide sequence: TGTGCCAGCAGATTTGTGGGAGGGACAGATACGCAGTATTTT. Translating it yields CASRFVGGTDTQYF.

The rearrangement links TRBV9 to TRBJ1-5, with 8 bases lining up with TRBD1. The V segment lost 4 bases and the J segment 7 bases; nucleotides outside the gene matches: 10. The CDR3 extends over 15 amino acids. Germline V gene sequence: CDR1 SGDLS, CDR2 YYNGEE. The CDR3 spells CASSPLTGVGQPQHF. The CDR3 bases are TGTGCCAGCAGCCCACTGACAGGGGTTGGGCAGCCCCAGCATTTT.

The genes are TRBV21-1 and TRBJ2-3; the table gives TRBD1 as D, unverified against the DNA. TRBV21-1 is an annotated pseudogene. The CDR3 extends over 16 amino acids. In nucleotides, the CDR3 is TGTGCCAGCAGCAAAGTTACAGGGACGTACACAGATACGCAGTATTTT. Translating it yields CASSKVTGTYTDTQYF.

The chain is built from TRBV19 and TRBJ1-2; 8 bases match TRBD1. The CDR3 runs to 15 residues. J lost 4 bases, V lost 3 bases, and 7 bases had no gene match. Germline CDR1 reads LNHDA; CDR2 reads SQIVND (reference sequence). CDR3 DNA: TGTGCCAGTAGTATCCGGACAGGGACAATCTATGGCTACACCTTC. As protein: CASSIRTGTIYGYTF.

The chain joins TRBV11-2 to TRBJ1-1; possible D gene TRBD1, 6 bases. CDR3 length: 15 residues. Trimming left V 8 bases short and J 3 bases short, with 19 bases between. CDR1 SGHAT and CDR2 FQNNGV come from the germline V gene. The CDR3 protein is CASRSHSRGDTEAFF. The CDR3 nucleotides are TGTGCCAGCCGCAGTCATTCCAGGGGAGACACTGAAGCTTTCTTT. The full variable domain, with the rest looked up from reference TRBV11-2 and TRBJ1-1, is EAGVAQSPRYKIIEKRQSVAFWCNPISGHATLYWYQQILGQGPKLLIQFQNNGVVDDSQLPKDRFSAERLKGVDSTLKIQPAKLEDSAVYLCASRSHSRGDTEAFFGQGTRLTVV.

The CDR3 sequence: CASSDSGSPHYGYTF. The CDR3 nucleotides are TGTGCCAGCAGTGACTCTGGCAGTCCGCACTATGGCTACACCTTC. The chain couples TRBV6-4 to TRBJ1-2; D remains unclear. The CDR3 has 15 residues. Germline CDR1 MRHNA, CDR2 SNTAGT. V lost 0 bases and J 3 bases, leaving 11 bases between the germline ends.

This rearrangement joins TRBV24-1 to TRBJ2-5, with D perhaps TRBD2 (6 bases). The CDR3 runs 14 residues. Germline V CDR1 and CDR2: KGHDR, SFDVKD. The V end was cut by 1 base, the J end by 4 bases, with 9 bases between. The CDR3 loop is CATSDFRTTETQYF. The CDR3 region has the DNA TGTGCCACCAGTGATTTCAGGACTACAGAGACCCAGTACTTC.

The chain recombines TRBV3-1 (or the pseudogene TRBV3-2) with TRBJ1-4; D is perhaps TRBD1 (5 bases). There are 16 residues in the CDR3. Trimming cost V 2 bases and J 3 bases, with 13 bases left between them. Germline CDR1 reads LGHDT; CDR2 reads YNNKEL (reference sequence). CDR3 nucleotides: TGTGCCAGCAGCCAAAATCAGGGTTCAGCTAATGAAAAACTGTTTTTT. Translating gives CASSQNQGSANEKLFF.

This rearrangement joins TRBV5-8 to TRBJ2-1; 11 bases are shared with TRBD2. This CDR3 is 15 amino acids long. Germline V gives CDR1 SGHTS, CDR2 YDEGEE. With V trimmed by 0 bases and J by 8 bases, 4 bases remained unmatched. The CDR3 here is CASSLVLAGGHEQFF. The CDR3 coding sequence is TGTGCCAGCAGCTTGGTTCTAGCGGGGGGCCATGAGCAGTTCTTC.

The CDR3 region is CASSSPPGSEKLFF. The CDR3 nucleotides read TGTGCCAGCAGTTCACCGCCGGGTAGTGAAAAACTGTTTTTT. V usage is TRBV27 and J usage is TRBJ1-4; D remains ambiguous. The CDR3 runs to 14 residues. Germline V CDR1 and CDR2: MNHEY, SMNVEV (reference sequence). V was trimmed by 4 bases and J by 7 bases, leaving 13 bases between them.

The V gene is TRBV5-4, the J gene TRBJ1-1; TRBD1 matches 8 bases. Germline lookup yields CDR1 SGHNT and CDR2 YYREEE (reference sequence). The CDR3 consists of 15 residues. V trimming: 3 bases; J trimming: 3 bases; junction bases outside the gene matches: 7. CDR3 amino acids: CASSSRTGTYTEAFF. The CDR3 DNA reads as TGTGCCAGCAGCTCTCGGACAGGGACGTACACTGAAGCTTTCTTT.

The rearrangement links TRBV30 to TRBJ1-5; D gene uncertain. Germline V gene lookup returns CDR1 GTSNPN and CDR2 SVGIG (reference sequence). V was pared by 5 bases and J by 5 bases, with 13 bases between. The CDR3 spans 13 residues. As DNA, the CDR3 is TGTGCCTGGGCCCCCGAGGCTGATCAGCCCCAGCATTTT. It encodes CAWAPEADQPQHF.

The J gene is TRBJ1-3, the V gene TRBV9, with 9 nucleotides matching TRBD1. Germline lookup yields CDR1 SGDLS and CDR2 YYNGEE. The CDR3 is 17 residues long. V gave up 0 bases and J gave up 4 bases; unmatched junction bases: 8. The CDR3 reads CASSVAGDRVGGNTIYF. The DNA of the CDR3 is TGTGCCAGCAGCGTAGCCGGGGACAGGGTAGGAGGAAACACCATATATTTT.

V gene TRBV3-1 (or the pseudogene TRBV3-2) combines with J gene TRBJ2-2, with D possibly being TRBD2 (7 bases). Germline V gene data show CDR1 as LGHDT and CDR2 as YNNKEL (reference sequence). Trimming cost V 1 base and J 3 bases, with 21 bases left between them. The CDR3 covers 19 residues. CDR3 in DNA: TGTGCCAGCAGCCAAGTGGGGGGGGCCCGGGGGCCCTACACCGGGGAGCTGTTTTTT. Translating it yields CASSQVGGARGPYTGELFF.

The DNA of the CDR3 is TGTGCCAGCAACCCCACTCAGGGGGTTTCTGGCTACACCTTC. Protein product: CASNPTQGVSGYTF. The chain couples TRBV6-5 to TRBJ1-2, with TRBD1 matching over 7 bases. V lost 7 bases to trimming and J lost 7 bases; unmatched junction nucleotides: 12. This CDR3 is built from 14 residues. The germline V gene encodes CDR1 MNHEY and CDR2 SVGAGI.